Sequencing of this T cell receptor beta chain was carried out in a study of blood T cell repertoires in COVID-19. Assay: immunoSEQ multiplex PCR; the TCRdb copy retains only in-frame clones and omits some. The profile shows around 320,000 clones, 90% of them singletons. In this sample, this clone turned up once. The sequencing sample was made of PBMCs or T cells enriched from blood (not recorded which). The receptor was isolated from a woman aged 18-35 years with acute COVID-19.

The CDR3 is CASNESDRDTDQPQHF. The CDR3 DNA reads as TGTGCCAGCAACGAAAGTGACCGGGACACGGATCAGCCCCAGCATTTT. The rearrangement links TRBV5-6 to TRBJ1-5; TRBD1 might be the D (6 bases). The CDR3 is 16 amino acids. CDR1 and CDR2 from the germline V gene are SGHDT and YYEEEE. The V gene lost 6 bases and the J gene lost 5 bases, with 21 bases spanning the gap. Full variable domain (missing parts from reference TRBV5-6 and TRBJ1-5): DAGVTQSPTHLIKTRGQQVTLRCSPKSGHDTVSWYQQALGQGPQFIFQYYEEEERQRGNFPDRFSGHQFPNYSSELNVNALLLGDSALYLCASNESDRDTDQPQHFGDGTRLSIL.